The 25 T cell receptor beta chains in this list originate from one sample, sequenced in a study of shared clonotypes between healthy human individuals. Some clones are missing from TCRdb's copy, which holds only in-frame ones; the method was immunoSEQ multiplex PCR. This sample has some 1,600,000 clones, with nearly 99% found just once. The source material was naive CD4+ T cells sorted from blood. Subset here: CD45RA+ positively selected. Every receptor here comes from a man aged 25-40 years in good health.

The chain has TRBV5-8 and TRBJ2-3; perhaps TRBD1 as D (6 bases). Germline assignment: CDR1 SGHTS and CDR2 YDEGEE. V was pared by 4 bases and J by 2 bases, with 11 bases between. The CDR3 runs 14 residues. Here the CDR3 reads CASSIGDNTDTQYF. The CDR3 nucleotides are TGTGCCAGCAGCATCGGGGACAACACAGATACGCAGTATTTT. Using reference TRBV5-8 and TRBJ2-3 for the parts outside the CDR3, the full variable domain is EAGVTQSPTHLIKTRGQQATLRCSPISGHTSVYWYQQALGLGLQFLLWYDEGEERNRGNFPPRFSGRQFPNYSSELNVNALELEDSALYLCASSIGDNTDTQYFGPGTRLTVL.

The V and J genes are TRBV13 and TRBJ1-2; possibly TRBD1 for D (5 bases). Germline-derived CDR1 and CDR2 are PRHDT and FYEKMQ (reference sequence). The CDR3 covers 13 residues. V gave up 5 bases and J gave up 4 bases, with 11 bases separating them. The CDR3 region has the DNA TGTGCCAGCAGCACGGGGGAGCGCTATGGCTACACCTTC. This gives the protein CASSTGERYGYTF. Using reference TRBV13 and TRBJ1-2 for the parts outside the CDR3, the full variable domain is AAGVIQSPRHLIKEKRETATLKCYPIPRHDTVYWYQQGPGQDPQFLISFYEKMQSDKGSIPDRFSAQQFSDYHSELNMSSLELGDSALYFCASSTGERYGYTFGSGTRLTVV.

The CDR3 spells CASSGLAGAGPGELFF. In DNA form, the CDR3 reads TGTGCCAGTAGTGGACTAGCGGGAGCCGGACCCGGGGAGCTGTTTTTT. The rearrangement joins TRBV19 to TRBJ2-2, with TRBD2 matching over 13 bases. J lost 6 bases, V lost 5 bases, and 6 bases had no gene match. This CDR3 is built from 16 residues. The V gene's germline CDR1 is LNHDA and CDR2 SQIVND (reference sequence).

The rearrangement links TRBV11-3 to TRBJ2-1; the match to TRBD2 covers 8 bases. V was pared by 7 bases and J by 1 base, with 21 bases of the junction left unmatched. The CDR3 spans 20 residues. The V gene's germline CDR1 is SGHNT and CDR2 YENEEA. CDR3 in amino acids: CASNIPQASGRGGSYNEQFF. The CDR3 DNA sequence: TGTGCCAGCAACATCCCCCAGGCTAGCGGGCGGGGCGGTTCCTACAATGAGCAGTTCTTC.

V gene TRBV2 combines with J gene TRBJ2-5, with D unclear. The V end lost 3 bases, the J end lost 2 bases, and 7 bases lay between the germline ends. The CDR3 is 13 residues long. The germline V gene has CDR1 SNHLY and CDR2 FYNNEI. The CDR3 coding sequence is TGTGCCAGCAGTGACAACGGACAAGAGACCCAGTACTTC. Its translation: CASSDNGQETQYF.

The rearrangement joins TRBV7-9 to TRBJ1-1; D not resolved. This CDR3 is 12 amino acids long. CDR1 SEHNR and CDR2 FQNEAQ come from the germline V gene (reference sequence). The germline V and J ends were trimmed by 5 bases and 4 bases, with 8 bases remaining between them. CDR3 DNA sequence: TGTGCCAGCAGCGGTTGGGGCACTGAAGCTTTCTTT. This translates into CASSGWGTEAFF.

The chain links TRBV9 to TRBJ2-6; possible D gene TRBD2, 5 bases. V was clipped by 4 bases and J by 0 bases, with 11 bases between them. The CDR3 has 16 residues. Germline V gene lookup returns CDR1 SGDLS and CDR2 YYNGEE. CDR3 coding DNA: TGTGCCAGCAGCTCACGGGGATCCTCTGGGGCCAACGTCCTGACTTTC. Translation gives CASSSRGSSGANVLTF.

This rearrangement joins TRBV5-4 to TRBJ2-5; maybe TRBD2 (6 bases). In germline, CDR1 is SGHNT, CDR2 YYREEE (reference sequence). V gave up 5 bases and J gave up 1 base, with 9 bases separating them. This CDR3 comprises 13 residues. The CDR3: CASRSGSQETQYF. The CDR3 DNA sequence: TGTGCCAGCAGGAGCGGGTCCCAAGAGACCCAGTACTTC.

The rearrangement joins TRBV27 to TRBJ1-2; 9 positions match TRBD1. J lost 1 base, V lost 8 bases, and 8 bases had no gene match. Germline CDR1 and CDR2: MNHEY and SMNVEV (reference sequence). There are 15 residues in the CDR3. CDR3 loop: CASRTGDPFNYGYTF. CDR3 nucleotides: TGTGCCAGCCGGACAGGGGACCCCTTTAACTATGGCTACACCTTC.

This chain joins TRBV14 and TRBJ2-7, with a tentative D call TRBD2 (6 bases). Germline V gives CDR1 SGHDN, CDR2 FVKESK. V lost 5 bases and J lost 0, with 14 bases in between. The CDR3 contains 15 residues. The DNA of the CDR3 is TGTGCCAGCAGCGCGAGACTAGGCAACTCCTACGAGCAGTACTTC. Its protein product is CASSARLGNSYEQYF.

This clone was seen once. For the CDR3, the DNA is TGTGCCAGCAGCCAGGGACAGGGTAACTATGGCTACACCTTC. Amino acids: CASSQGQGNYGYTF. This chain uses TRBV5-5 with TRBJ1-2; TRBD1 aligns across 9 bases. This CDR3 is built from 14 residues. Trimming removed 4 bases from V and 1 base from J; junction bases left unmatched: 2. The germline V gene encodes CDR1 SGHKS and CDR2 YYEKEE (reference sequence).

This chain joins TRBV5-1 and TRBJ2-5; perhaps TRBD2 as D (5 bases). CDR3 length equals 14 residues. V was cut by 3 bases and J by 5 bases, with 14 bases left in between. Germline V gives CDR1 SGHRS, CDR2 YFSETQ. CDR3 nucleotides: TGCGCCAGCAGCTCTGGGCCGGGGATGGAGACCCAGTACTTC. Protein: CASSSGPGMETQYF.

Here the CDR3 DNA reads TGTGCCAGCAGCTTAGGGAGGCGGACTAGCGGGTTCCCCTACGAGCAGTACTTC. It yields the protein CASSLGRRTSGFPYEQYF. The chain uses TRBV7-2 and TRBJ2-7; 11 positions agree with TRBD2. The germline gives CDR1 SGHTA, CDR2 FQGNSA. This CDR3 is built from 18 residues. J lost 2 bases, V lost 1 base, and 10 bases had no gene match. The full variable domain, rest sourced from reference TRBV7-2 and TRBJ2-7, is GAGVSQSPSNKVTEKGKDVELRCDPISGHTALYWYRQSLGQGLEFLIYFQGNSAPDKSGLPSDRFSAERTGGSVSTLTIQRTQQEDSAVYLCASSLGRRTSGFPYEQYFGPGTRLTVT.

The chain carries TRBV5-8 and TRBJ2-7; 9 positions match TRBD2. The CDR3 covers 15 residues. V was clipped by 4 bases and J by 2 bases; unmatched bases: 7. Per germline, CDR1 SGHTS and CDR2 YDEGEE. The CDR3 here is CASSLGLALTYEQYF. CDR3 DNA sequence: TGTGCCAGCAGCCTAGGACTAGCGCTCACCTACGAGCAGTACTTC.

This chain links TRBV7-2 with TRBJ1-1; D is unresolved. V lost 5 bases to trimming and J lost 11 bases, with 12 bases between them. The V gene's germline CDR1 is SGHTA and CDR2 FQGNSA. There are 11 residues in the CDR3. This CDR3 is CASSPGLGAFF. The CDR3 nucleotides are TGTGCCAGCAGCCCCGGGCTTGGTGCTTTCTTT.

The gene calls are TRBV7-9 and TRBJ2-7; 8 bases align to TRBD1. V lost 5 bases, J lost 2 bases, and 8 bases stayed unmatched. Germline CDR1 SEHNR, CDR2 FQNEAQ (reference sequence). CDR3 length: 15 residues. The DNA of the CDR3 is TGTGCCAGCAGCCCCACCGGGACAGGCACCTACGAGCAGTACTTC. Its translation: CASSPTGTGTYEQYF.

The V gene is TRBV11-2, the J gene TRBJ2-1; a weak D match, TRBD2 (6 bases). The germline CDR1 and CDR2 sequences are SGHAT and FQNNGV. This CDR3 spans 15 amino acids. The V and J ends lost 3 bases and 4 bases respectively, with 13 bases between them. The CDR3 DNA follows: TGTGCCAGCAGCTTGTTGACTAGTCCATACAATGAGCAGTTCTTC. The encoded protein is CASSLLTSPYNEQFF.

This clone was picked up one time. The chain has TRBV5-1 and TRBJ2-2; 7 bases line up with TRBD1. With V trimmed by 4 bases and J by 0 bases, 6 bases remained unmatched. Per the germline V gene, CDR1 is SGHRS and CDR2 is YFSETQ. The CDR3 spans 16 residues. In DNA, the CDR3 is TGCGCCAGCAGCGGATCCGGGACAGCGAACACCGGGGAGCTGTTTTTT. Translation gives CASSGSGTANTGELFF.

On this clone itself: The same CDR3 also results from other DNA sequences found in this sample. V is TRBV5-4 and J is TRBJ2-7, with TRBD2 identical over 7 bases. The CDR3 spans 12 residues. Unmatched junction bases numbered 0, after V lost 0 bases and J lost 6 bases. The V gene's germline CDR1 is SGHNT and CDR2 YYREEE (reference sequence). CDR3 residues: CASSLAGGEQYF. The CDR3 nucleotides are TGTGCCAGCAGCTTGGCGGGAGGCGAGCAGTACTTC.

V usage is TRBV7-3 and J usage is TRBJ2-1; 11 positions match TRBD2. The germline V gene encodes CDR1 SGHTA and CDR2 FQGTGA. J lost 1 base, V lost 6 bases, and 2 bases had no gene match. The CDR3 loop spans 15 amino acids. The CDR3 loop reads CASRTSGSSYNEQFF. The CDR3 nucleotides are TGTGCCAGCAGAACTAGCGGGAGTTCCTACAATGAGCAGTTCTTC.

V is TRBV6-5 and J is TRBJ2-7; no clear D. Per germline, CDR1 MNHEY and CDR2 SVGAGI. Trimming pared 0 bases from V and 9 bases from J, leaving 12 bases between. This CDR3 has 13 amino acids. As DNA, the CDR3 is TGTGCCAGCAGTTACTCCTCTAGTTATCCGCAGTACTTC. This encodes CASSYSSSYPQYF.

The rearrangement joins TRBV14 to TRBJ2-3; 9 bases match TRBD2. This CDR3 spans 17 amino acids. The germline V gene has CDR1 SGHDN and CDR2 FVKESK. V lost 3 bases and J lost 5; bases outside the gene matches: 12. In DNA form, the CDR3 reads TGTGCCAGCAGCCAGGGGGTCCTAGCGGGGAAGAGAGATACGCAGTATTTT. It is translated as CASSQGVLAGKRDTQYF.

This chain connects TRBV6-1 to TRBJ2-3, with D possibly being TRBD1 or TRBD2 (5 bases each). Trimming cost V 6 bases and J 4 bases, with 14 bases left between them. This CDR3 has 14 residues. Germline V gene sequence: CDR1 MNHNS, CDR2 SASEGT. The CDR3 DNA sequence: TGTGCCAGCAGCGGGACCCGCACTCCAGATACGCAGTATTTT. Amino acid sequence: CASSGTRTPDTQYF.

CDR3 residues: CASSGGTDFSYEQYF. The CDR3 nucleotides read TGTGCCAGTAGTGGAGGGACAGACTTCTCCTACGAGCAGTACTTC. V and J are TRBV19 and TRBJ2-7; tentative D call: TRBD1 (7 bases). Between the trimmed V and J ends, which lost 5 bases and 0 bases, there was a span of 14 bases. This CDR3 is 15 amino acids long. Germline CDR1 reads LNHDA; CDR2 reads SQIVND (reference sequence).

The chain recombines TRBV6-1 with TRBJ1-3; D unresolved. The V end lost 1 base, the J end lost 4 bases, and 11 bases lay between the germline ends. Looked up from germline, CDR1 is MNHNS and CDR2 is SASEGT. The length of the CDR3 is 15 residues. For the CDR3, the DNA is TGTGCCAGCAGTGAAGTAGTCGCGGCAGGAAACACCATATATTTT. Its protein product is CASSEVVAAGNTIYF.